One sample yielded the 24 T cell receptor beta chains listed below, sequenced in a study of monozygotic twins with inflammatory bowel disease. Each CDR3 protein gets one entry in TCRdb, which reprocessed the 5' RACE reads and gives no DNA. This sample's table has a few hundred thousand distinct CDR3 sequences. Material: blood. These receptors were obtained from a human donor with ulcerative colitis or Crohn's disease, or a healthy co-twin of an affected twin (not recorded which).

The chain combines TRBV25-1 with TRBJ1-4; TCRdb's D call, TRBD1, is unchecked because there is no DNA. Germline V gene data show CDR1 as MGHDK and CDR2 as SYGVNS. The CDR3 covers 12 residues. The CDR3 here is CASSQGQLKLFF.

J is TRBJ1-1 and V is TRBV5-1; TCRdb's assignment of TRBD1 cannot be checked, as there is no DNA. Germline V lookup: CDR1 SGHRS, CDR2 YFSETQ. The CDR3 is 14 residues long. CDR3 protein: CASSVGTANTEAFF.

This chain uses TRBV5-5 with TRBJ2-7; TCRdb reports TRBD2, a call that lacks DNA to check it against. This CDR3 spans 15 amino acids. Germline V gene sequence: CDR1 SGHKS, CDR2 YYEKEE (reference sequence). The CDR3 is CASSLGAGSSYEQYF.

The V call is TRBV5-1, the J call TRBJ2-1; TCRdb lists TRBD2, though no DNA is available to test this call. Per germline, CDR1 SGHRS and CDR2 YFSETQ. This CDR3 spans 21 amino acids. The chain's CDR3 is CASSNKGGTSGGPSSYNEQFF.

This chain's CDR3 is CATSEGTGYTF. The V call is TRBV24-1, the J call TRBJ1-2; TCRdb outputs TRBD1, but without DNA this stays unchecked. This CDR3 region has 11 residues. Germline V gene data show CDR1 as KGHDR and CDR2 as SFDVKD.

This sequence joins TRBV20-1 and TRBJ2-7; no DNA is available, so the TRBD2 call from TCRdb remains unchecked. The V gene's germline CDR1 is DFQATT and CDR2 SNEGSKA (reference sequence). This CDR3 comprises 15 residues. The CDR3 here is CSASTRGGGDYEQYF.

The chain is built from TRBV9 and TRBJ2-2. There are 15 residues in the CDR3. Per germline, CDR1 SGDLS and CDR2 YYNGEE. The CDR3 region is CASSVVSKGSGELFF.

This rearrangement joins TRBV5-1 to TRBJ2-7. CDR1 is SGHRS and CDR2 is YFSETQ in the germline V gene. The CDR3 loop spans 14 amino acids. CDR3 amino acids: CASSFAASSYEQYF.

The J gene is TRBJ2-1, the V gene TRBV29-1; TCRdb returns TRBD1, unconfirmable since there is no DNA. The germline CDR1 and CDR2 sequences are SQVTM and ANQGSEA. The CDR3 has 13 amino acids. This CDR3 is CSVGDVSYNEQFF.

The V gene is TRBV6-1, the J gene TRBJ2-2; TCRdb's D gene call, TRBD1, goes unchecked for lack of DNA. The CDR3 runs to 13 residues. CDR1 and CDR2 from the germline V gene are MNHNS and SASEGT. This chain's CDR3 is CAGKGANTGELFF.

This chain's CDR3 is CASHPSGRKNTEAFF. The chain joins TRBV3-1 to TRBJ1-1. Germline V gives CDR1 LGHDT, CDR2 YNNKEL (reference sequence). The CDR3 is made up of 15 amino acids.

The V gene is TRBV7-8, the J gene TRBJ2-5. CDR3 length equals 15 residues. Looked up from germline, CDR1 is SGHVS and CDR2 is FQNEAQ. CDR3 amino acids: CASSPLSKYQETQYF.

The rearrangement uses TRBV15 and TRBJ2-7; TCRdb names TRBD1, which stays unverified in the absence of DNA. Germline assignment: CDR1 LNHNV and CDR2 YYDKDF (reference sequence). The CDR3 length is 12 residues. CDR3 loop: CATSRVQGEQYF.

The rearrangement joins TRBV6-5 to TRBJ2-7; TCRdb gives TRBD2 as the D gene, but with no DNA this cannot be confirmed. CDR3 size: 15 residues. Germline CDR1 reads MNHEY; CDR2 reads SVGAGI. This chain's CDR3 is CASSFSGGARYEQYF.

The genes are TRBV20-1 and TRBJ1-5. The CDR3 has 14 residues. Germline CDR1 is DFQATT and CDR2 is SNEGSKA (reference sequence). The CDR3 loop is CSAQTHLGNQPQHF.

Here the CDR3 reads CASSDVVAPSYEQYF. The chain couples TRBV10-2 to TRBJ2-7; TCRdb gives TRBD1 as the D gene, but with no DNA this cannot be confirmed. The germline gives CDR1 WSHSY, CDR2 SAAADI. The CDR3 is 15 amino acids.

This chain joins TRBV12-3 or TRBV12-4 and TRBJ2-2; TCRdb gives TRBD1 as the D gene, but with no DNA this cannot be confirmed. The CDR3 is made up of 13 amino acids. The CDR3 region is CASSYGTPGELFF.

V usage is TRBV6-5 and J usage is TRBJ2-3; absent DNA, TCRdb's TRBD1 call cannot be checked. CDR1 MNHEY and CDR2 SVGAGI come from the germline V gene. The CDR3 totals 13 residues. CDR3 sequence reads: CASSPQSGILGYF.

The genes are TRBV5-5 and TRBJ2-1; TCRdb lists TRBD1, though no DNA is available to test this call. CDR1 is SGHKS, CDR2 YYEKEE, per germline (reference sequence). This CDR3 comprises 15 residues. The CDR3 region is CASSFFDRVYNEQFF.

V and J are TRBV12-3 or TRBV12-4 and TRBJ2-7; TCRdb's D call of TRBD1 is untestable without DNA. This CDR3 is 14 amino acids long. CDR3 residues: CASSFRGKLDEQYF.

V and J are TRBV7-2 and TRBJ2-4; checking the TCRdb D call of TRBD2 is not possible without DNA. This CDR3 has 15 amino acids. The V gene's germline CDR1 is SGHTA and CDR2 FQGNSA. CDR3 region: CASSPWAGRGNIQYF.

CDR3: CASGDDRGPPYNSPLHF. V is TRBV27 and J is TRBJ1-6; with no DNA, the TCRdb D assignment of TRBD1 cannot be verified. The germline CDR1 and CDR2 sequences are MNHEY and SMNVEV (reference sequence). This CDR3 contains 17 residues.

The chain employs TRBV19 and TRBJ1-6. Per the germline V gene, CDR1 is LNHDA and CDR2 is SQIVND (reference sequence). This CDR3 is built from 13 residues. CDR3 residues: CASSITGFRPFHF.

The V and J genes are TRBV5-6 and TRBJ2-1; TCRdb proposes TRBD1, but this gene call is untestable without DNA. The CDR3 consists of 14 residues. Germline lookup yields CDR1 SGHDT and CDR2 YYEEEE. The CDR3 is CASSLVFQGNEQFF.